The rows below give T cell receptor beta chains drawn from one sample of a study of regulatory T cells in long-lasting Graves disease. TCRdb re-analysed the multiplex PCR reads in MiXCR, keeping a single row per CDR3 protein. The sample has approximately 400,000 distinct CDR3 sequences; about 15% are singletons. This same sample was also taken into another study, of T cells in Graves' hyperthyroidism and ophthalmopathy.

The material was peripheral blood mononuclear cells (PBMCs), obtained at new diagnosis, from a patient treated with antithyroid drugs. Receptors were obtained from a woman under 40 with Graves disease. CDR3s include the opening cysteine and the closing phenylalanine or tryptophan. D genes are given only for firm matches. The size entry is marked missing in some rows and otherwise reads once, few, many or a size class.

v_call	clone_size	j_call	d_call	cdr3_aa	cdr3_nt
TRBV12-3/TRBV12-4	few	TRBJ2-1	TRBD2	CASSTTGTSGRSEQFF	TGTGCCAGCAGTACGACCGGGACTAGCGGGAGGAGCGAGCAGTTCTTC
TRBV10-3	NA	TRBJ1-5	TRBD1	CAISESPPQGQGANQPQHF	TGTGCCATCAGTGAGTCACCCCCCCAGGGACAGGGGGCGAATCAGCCCCAGCATTTT
TRBV7-2	many	TRBJ2-7	TRBD1	CASSKTGQGSYEQYF	TGTGCCAGCAGCAAAACGGGACAGGGGTCCTACGAGCAGTACTTC
TRBV12-3/TRBV12-4	NA	TRBJ2-7	TRBD2	CASGGGLAQEQYF	TGTGCCAGCGGGGGGGGACTAGCGCAAGAGCAGTACTTC
TRBV12-3/TRBV12-4	many	TRBJ2-4	TRBD2	CASSLAYGLAGVLAKNIQYF	TGTGCCAGCAGTTTAGCTTACGGACTAGCGGGAGTGCTAGCCAAAAACATTCAGTACTTC
TRBV5-6	few	TRBJ2-7	TRBD1	CASSLGNGDRTYEQYF	TGTGCCAGCAGCTTGGGGAATGGGGACAGGACCTACGAGCAGTACTTC
TRBV7-2	many	TRBJ2-1	TRBD2	CASSLGAGVSEQFF	TGTGCCAGCAGCTTAGGGGCGGGAGTAAGTGAGCAGTTCTTC
TRBV7-2	few	TRBJ1-6	NA	CASSSKQGSNSPLHF	TGTGCCAGCAGCTCAAAACAGGGCTCCAATTCACCCCTCCACTTT
TRBV19	NA	TRBJ1-1	NA	CASSWAGARNTEAFF	TGTGCCAGTAGTTGGGCAGGGGCACGGAACACTGAAGCTTTCTTT
TRBV20-1	few	TRBJ2-7	NA	CSATSRDTYEQYF	TGCAGTGCAACGAGCCGGGACACCTACGAGCAGTACTTC
TRBV19	many	TRBJ1-2	NA	CASSIGIQANYGYTF	TGTGCCAGTAGTATCGGGATCCAAGCTAACTATGGCTACACCTTC
TRBV24-1	NA	TRBJ1-4	TRBD1	CATSATGNNEKLFF	TGTGCCACCAGCGCGACAGGGAATAATGAAAAACTGTTTTTT
TRBV19	few	TRBJ1-1	NA	CASSMSPGWGSRNTEAFF	TGTGCCAGTAGTATGTCCCCGGGGTGGGGGAGTAGGAACACTGAAGCTTTCTTT
TRBV27	many	TRBJ1-1	TRBD1	CASSSGGGVRSNTEAFF	TGTGCCAGCAGTTCAGGGGGGGGCGTCAGGTCAAACACTGAAGCTTTCTTT
TRBV20-1	NA	TRBJ2-7	TRBD1	CSASSRDRDVQYF	TGCAGTGCTAGTAGTCGGGACAGGGACGTGCAGTACTTC
TRBV24-1	NA	TRBJ2-5	NA	CATSDKWETQYF	TGTGCCACCAGTGATAAGTGGGAGACCCAGTACTTC
TRBV6-4	many	TRBJ2-1	TRBD2	CASSQLAGGPIEQFF	TGTGCCAGCAGTCAGCTAGCGGGAGGGCCGATTGAGCAGTTCTTC
TRBV5-1	NA	TRBJ2-2	NA	CASLRGGSNTGELFF	TGCGCCAGCCTGAGAGGGGGGAGTAACACCGGGGAGCTGTTTTTT
TRBV5-8	few	TRBJ1-5	NA	CASSLGRSVQPQHF	TGTGCCAGCAGCTTGGGGCGATCGGTTCAGCCCCAGCATTTT
TRBV29-1	many	TRBJ2-5	TRBD1	CSVTPGQGAETQYF	TGCAGCGTGACCCCGGGACAGGGGGCAGAGACCCAGTACTTC